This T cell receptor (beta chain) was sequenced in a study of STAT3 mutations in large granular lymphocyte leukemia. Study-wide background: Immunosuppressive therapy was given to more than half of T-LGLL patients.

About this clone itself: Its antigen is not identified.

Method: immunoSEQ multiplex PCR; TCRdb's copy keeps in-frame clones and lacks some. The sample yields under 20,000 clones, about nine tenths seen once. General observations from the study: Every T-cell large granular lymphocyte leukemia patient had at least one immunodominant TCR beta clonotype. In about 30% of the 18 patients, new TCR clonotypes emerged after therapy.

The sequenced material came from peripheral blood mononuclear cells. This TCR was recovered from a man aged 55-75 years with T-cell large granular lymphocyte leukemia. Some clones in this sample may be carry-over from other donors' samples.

CDR3 nucleotide sequence: TGTGCCAGCAGCGCGACACCCCAGGGGACTGAAGCTTTCTTT. Translation: CASSATPQGTEAFF. The chain carries TRBV7-9 and TRBJ1-1; a possible D gene is TRBD1 (6 bases). V gave up 5 bases and J gave up 5 bases, with 15 bases separating them. The CDR3 consists of 14 residues. The germline V gene has CDR1 SEHNR and CDR2 FQNEAQ (reference sequence).